The 31 T cell receptor beta chains given below trace back to one sample, sequenced in a study of shared clonotypes between healthy human individuals. The table came from immunoSEQ multiplex PCR; TCRdb's copy has only in-frame clones and leaves some out. The sample comprises about 1.5 million clones, approximately 98% of which are singletons, and about 0.42% rests with the top ten. The material sequenced was naive CD4+ T cells sorted from blood. Subset described: CD45RA+ positively selected. The receptors stem from a man aged 30-40 years in good health.

As to this clone: This CDR3 is also generated by other DNA sequences in the sample. V gene TRBV18 combines with J gene TRBJ2-2; 8 nucleotides match TRBD1. CDR3 length equals 16 residues. Germline V CDR1 and CDR2: KGHSH, LQKENI. The V gene end was trimmed by 0 bases and the J gene end by 2 bases; junction bases not matched to a gene: 2. DNA of the CDR3: TGTGCCAGCTCACCACCCGGACAGGGCAACACCGGGGAGCTGTTTTTT. Protein sequence: CASSPPGQGNTGELFF.

The rearrangement joins TRBV18 to TRBJ2-7, with D possibly TRBD1 on 5 matching bases. Per the germline V gene, CDR1 is KGHSH and CDR2 is LQKENI. This CDR3 comprises 16 residues. V lost 4 bases to trimming and J lost 4 bases, with 20 bases between them. The CDR3 nucleotides read TGTGCCAGCTCACAAAAATCGACAGCTCGCCTATACGAGCAGTACTTC. Translated, it gives CASSQKSTARLYEQYF.

The chain has TRBV5-1 and TRBJ2-5; TRBD1 might be the D (5 bases). CDR3 length equals 12 residues. V gave up 7 bases and J gave up 2 bases, with 9 bases separating them. CDR1 is SGHRS and CDR2 is YFSETQ in the germline V gene. CDR3: CASANRQETQYF. The CDR3 DNA sequence: TGCGCCAGCGCCAACAGGCAAGAGACCCAGTACTTC.

This rearrangement joins TRBV5-1 to TRBJ2-1; D unresolved. CDR1 is SGHRS and CDR2 is YFSETQ in the germline V gene. V shed 4 bases and J shed 9 bases, with 11 bases lying between them. This CDR3 spans 12 amino acids. The CDR3 protein is CASSVQRGEQFF. The CDR3 nucleotides read TGCGCCAGCAGCGTCCAGCGAGGTGAGCAGTTCTTC.

The chain has TRBV10-2 and TRBJ1-4; 7 nucleotides align to TRBD1. The ends lost 7 bases at V and 8 bases at J; junction bases unmatched: 19. CDR3 length: 17 residues. The germline V gene has CDR1 WSHSY and CDR2 SAAADI. CDR3: CASTRAAGGLVGEKLFF. CDR3 coding DNA: TGCGCCAGCACCCGTGCGGCAGGGGGGCTTGTTGGGGAAAAACTGTTTTTT.

J is TRBJ2-7 and V is TRBV27; D possibly matches TRBD1 or TRBD2 (6 bases each). The germline gives CDR1 MNHEY, CDR2 SMNVEV (reference sequence). The CDR3 sequence is 14 residues long. V was clipped by 3 bases and J by 5 bases, with 14 bases between them. The CDR3 nucleotides read TGTGCCAGCAGTTTTCTGCAGGGGAGGAACGAGCAGTACTTC. It codes for CASSFLQGRNEQYF.

As to this clone: The sample has other DNA sequences that encode this CDR3 too. The chain uses TRBV5-1 and TRBJ2-7; TRBD1 is a possible D gene (6 bases). CDR3 length: 15 amino acids. CDR1 SGHRS and CDR2 YFSETQ come from the germline V gene. V dropped 2 bases and J dropped 2 bases, with 14 bases sitting between them. The CDR3: CASSLAQGTTYEQYF. In DNA form, the CDR3 reads TGCGCCAGCAGCTTAGCTCAGGGGACCACCTACGAGCAGTACTTC. Variable domain in full (rest from reference TRBV5-1 and TRBJ2-7): KAGVTQTPRYLIKTRGQQVTLSCSPISGHRSVSWYQQTPGQGLQFLFEYFSETQRNKGNFPGRFSGRQFSNSRSEMNVSTLELGDSALYLCASSLAQGTTYEQYFGPGTRLTVT.

As to this clone: The sample contains more than one DNA sequence encoding this CDR3. The rearrangement uses TRBV2 and TRBJ2-7; D gene ambiguous. Germline CDR1 is SNHLY and CDR2 is FYNNEI. The CDR3 has 11 residues. The V end lost 6 bases, the J end lost 1 base, and 4 bases lay between the germline ends. In DNA, the CDR3 is TGTGCCAGCAGGCAGTCCTACGAGCAGTACTTC. Its protein is CASRQSYEQYF.

This chain links TRBV9 with TRBJ2-3; D possibly matches TRBD1 or TRBD2 (5 bases each). V was shortened by 6 bases and J by 1 base, with 12 bases between the two germline ends. This CDR3 comprises 14 residues. Germline V lookup: CDR1 SGDLS, CDR2 YYNGEE. The CDR3 DNA is TGTGCCAGCAACCCGGGACGTGGCACAGATACGCAGTATTTT. Protein: CASNPGRGTDTQYF.

This clone was recorded once. This chain connects TRBV18 to TRBJ2-3, with TRBD2 identical over 8 bases. The CDR3 spans 16 residues. The germline V gene encodes CDR1 KGHSH and CDR2 LQKENI. V was clipped by 1 base and J by 4 bases; unmatched bases: 7. The CDR3 sequence is CASSPLTGGPSDTQYF. Here the CDR3 DNA reads TGTGCCAGCTCACCACTAACGGGAGGGCCATCAGATACGCAGTATTTT.

The genes are TRBV27 and TRBJ2-3; 8 positions match TRBD2. Germline V gene data show CDR1 as MNHEY and CDR2 as SMNVEV (reference sequence). With V trimmed by 2 bases and J by 4 bases, 11 bases remained unmatched. The CDR3 consists of 17 residues. The CDR3 here is CASSLVARLANPDTQYF. CDR3 nucleotides: TGTGCCAGCAGTTTAGTAGCGAGACTAGCGAATCCAGATACGCAGTATTTT.

This chain uses TRBV28 with TRBJ2-5; 7 bases line up with TRBD1. J lost 5 bases, V lost 10 bases, and 4 bases had no gene match. The CDR3 has 11 residues. CDR1 is MDHEN, CDR2 SYDVKM, per germline. Here the CDR3 DNA reads TGTGCCACCACGACAGGGGAGACCCAGTACTTC. Amino acid sequence: CATTTGETQYF.

DNA for the CDR3: TGTGCCAGCAGCTTTCTTCGCGGAGCGAACACCGGGGAGCTGTTTTTT. It codes for CASSFLRGANTGELFF. The chain links TRBV7-6 to TRBJ2-2; D is undetermined. CDR3 length equals 16 residues. From germline, CDR1 is SGHVS and CDR2 FNYEAQ. V lost 3 bases and J lost 0, with 11 bases in between.

CDR3 region: CASSVGLGRTDTQYF. The CDR3 DNA is TGTGCCAGCAGCGTAGGACTAGGGAGGACAGATACGCAGTATTTT. This chain links TRBV9 with TRBJ2-3; TRBD2 might be the D (6 bases). With 0 bases removed from V and 3 bases from J, the gap between germline ends came to 11 bases. Germline values: CDR1 SGDLS, CDR2 YYNGEE. CDR3 length: 15 residues. The complete variable domain, with remaining parts taken from reference TRBV9 and TRBJ2-3, reads DSGVTQTPKHLITATGQRVTLRCSPRSGDLSVYWYQQSLDQGLQFLIQYYNGEERAKGNILERFSAQQFPDLHSELNLSSLELGDSALYFCASSVGLGRTDTQYFGPGTRLTVL.

V usage is TRBV19 and J usage is TRBJ1-3, with 8 nucleotides matching TRBD1. The V gene end was trimmed by 6 bases and the J gene end by 0 bases; junction bases not matched to a gene: 4. This CDR3 region has 15 residues. Germline loops: CDR1 LNHDA, CDR2 SQIVND (reference sequence). This chain's CDR3 is CASRMTGVSGNTIYF. The CDR3, as DNA: TGTGCCAGTAGAATGACAGGGGTCTCTGGAAACACCATATATTTT.

The genes are TRBV7-2 and TRBJ1-1; D gene unclear. The CDR3 loop spans 12 amino acids. V was cut by 2 bases and J by 8 bases, with 9 bases left in between. Per germline, CDR1 SGHTA and CDR2 FQGNSA. For the CDR3, the DNA is TGTGCCAGCAGCTTACTTGCAGGCGAAGCTTTCTTT. It specifies CASSLLAGEAFF.

The rearrangement joins TRBV28 to TRBJ2-6; the D is unclear. The CDR3 is 15 amino acids. Germline V gene sequence: CDR1 MDHEN, CDR2 SYDVKM. Trimming pared 1 base from V and 4 bases from J, leaving 8 bases between. CDR3 loop: CASSLSDSGANVLTF. In DNA, the CDR3 is TGTGCCAGCAGTTTATCGGATTCAGGGGCCAACGTCCTGACTTTC.

This clone was seen a single time. The chain recombines TRBV18 with TRBJ2-7, with 9 bases that match TRBD2. CDR1 is KGHSH, CDR2 LQKENI, per germline. Losses at the gene ends were 2 bases for V and 4 bases for J; bases not matched to a gene: 6. CDR3 length: 15 residues. The CDR3 DNA follows: TGTGCCAGCTCACCAGCGACTAGCGGAGGGTACGAGCAGTACTTC. This translates into CASSPATSGGYEQYF.

The gene calls are TRBV29-1 and TRBJ1-1; 7 bases map to TRBD1. From germline, CDR1 is SQVTM and CDR2 ANQGSEA. After removal of 6 bases from V and 1 base from J, the junction contained 11 bases not matched to a gene. The CDR3 loop spans 15 amino acids. The CDR3 DNA reads TGCAGCGTCCAAGACAGGGTAGGGGGGAACACTGAAGCTTTCTTT. Translated: CSVQDRVGGNTEAFF.

The chain uses TRBV27 and TRBJ2-7; D is possibly TRBD2 (6 bases). V was clipped by 5 bases and J by 0 bases, with 17 bases between them. Per germline, CDR1 MNHEY and CDR2 SMNVEV (reference sequence). This CDR3 is 16 amino acids long. In nucleotides, the CDR3 is TGTGCCAGCAGTCCCCTGGGACTTTTTTCCTCCTACGAGCAGTACTTC. Amino acids: CASSPLGLFSSYEQYF.

The chain couples TRBV19 to TRBJ2-1; perhaps TRBD2 as D (6 bases). V was clipped by 7 bases and J by 6 bases, with 19 bases between them. Germline V gene sequence: CDR1 LNHDA, CDR2 SQIVND (reference sequence). The CDR3 covers 15 residues. CDR3 amino acids: CASTLAPGLPNEQFF. The CDR3 DNA reads TGTGCCAGTACCTTGGCTCCGGGACTCCCCAATGAGCAGTTCTTC.

This rearrangement joins TRBV5-1 to TRBJ2-1; 11 bases are a match to TRBD2. The V gene's germline CDR1 is SGHRS and CDR2 YFSETQ. Germline trimming cut 0 bases from V and 5 bases from J; bases unmatched to any gene: 7. There are 17 residues in the CDR3. CDR3 coding DNA: TGCGCCAGCAGCTTGGCTACCGGACTAGCGGGCGACAATGAGCAGTTCTTC. It codes for CASSLATGLAGDNEQFF.

The genes are TRBV5-6 and TRBJ2-7, with D unclear. The V gene lost 1 base and the J gene lost 5 bases, with 10 bases spanning the gap. Per the germline V gene, CDR1 is SGHDT and CDR2 is YYEEEE. The CDR3 is 13 amino acids. The CDR3 DNA follows: TGTGCCAGCAGCTTGCGCGCCGACCACGAGCAGTACTTC. Amino acid sequence: CASSLRADHEQYF.

The rearrangement uses TRBV18 and TRBJ2-3; D gene unclear. Germline values: CDR1 KGHSH, CDR2 LQKENI. V dropped 3 bases and J dropped 5 bases, with 9 bases sitting between them. This CDR3 comprises 13 residues. The CDR3 region is CASSPSGEDTQYF. CDR3 DNA sequence: TGTGCCAGCTCACCTTCTGGTGAAGATACGCAGTATTTT.

Remarks on this clone: The sample carries other DNA sequences with the same CDR3. This chain uses TRBV29-1 with TRBJ2-3, with D maybe TRBD2 (5 bases). Germline V gene data show CDR1 as SQVTM and CDR2 as ANQGSEA. Trimming took 6 bases from V and 0 from J, leaving 10 bases between them. The CDR3 loop spans 13 amino acids. The CDR3 DNA sequence: TGCAGCGTCCGCGGGCGCAGCACAGATACGCAGTATTTT. Its translation is CSVRGRSTDTQYF.

This rearrangement joins TRBV7-8 to TRBJ2-5; D uncertain. The germline gives CDR1 SGHVS, CDR2 FQNEAQ. This CDR3 has 14 amino acids. Between the trimmed V and J ends, which lost 5 bases and 2 bases, there was a span of 12 bases. The CDR3 nucleotides are TGTGCCAGCAGCCCAAGATCAGAACAAGAGACCCAGTACTTC. Translated: CASSPRSEQETQYF.

For the CDR3, the DNA is TGTGCCACCAACCTACAATTTGGGGGGCGGTCCGGGGAGCTGTTTTTT. It specifies CATNLQFGGRSGELFF. V is TRBV7-8 and J is TRBJ2-2, with D possibly being TRBD1 or TRBD2 (6 bases each). Between the trimmed V and J ends, which lost 10 bases and 6 bases, there was a span of 24 bases. The CDR3 is 16 amino acids. Germline CDR1 reads SGHVS; CDR2 reads FQNEAQ.

The CDR3, as DNA: TGTGCCTGGAGTGTGTTAGGGTCTGGACAGCCCCAGCATTTT. Translating it yields CAWSVLGSGQPQHF. The genes are TRBV30 and TRBJ1-5, with no clear D. The V and J ends lost 0 bases and 7 bases respectively, with 13 bases between them. This CDR3 contains 14 residues. The germline CDR1 and CDR2 sequences are GTSNPN and SVGIG (reference sequence).

V is TRBV6-4 and J is TRBJ2-1; the D gene is possibly TRBD1 (7 bases). This CDR3 comprises 15 residues. Germline lookup yields CDR1 MRHNA and CDR2 SNTAGT. V lost 2 bases, J lost 8 bases, and 16 bases lay in between. CDR3 sequence: CASSDGFGGGDEQFF. The CDR3 coding sequence is TGTGCCAGCAGTGACGGATTTGGAGGGGGCGATGAGCAGTTCTTC.

The chain recombines TRBV19 with TRBJ1-2; D ambiguous. This CDR3 has 14 amino acids. Germline values: CDR1 LNHDA, CDR2 SQIVND (reference sequence). Trimming took 7 bases from V and 3 from J, leaving 15 bases between them. For the CDR3, the DNA is TGTGCCAGTACACCCAAGGGTTGGGACTATGGCTACACCTTC. Translation: CASTPKGWDYGYTF.

The CDR3 sequence: CASSLLGFRDTEAFF. The CDR3 bases are TGTGCCAGCAGCTTGTTGGGGTTTCGGGACACTGAAGCTTTCTTT. The chain links TRBV5-5 to TRBJ1-1; D not certain. Trimming shortened V by 1 base and J by 3 bases, and 13 bases separated the two germline ends. Looked up from germline, CDR1 is SGHKS and CDR2 is YYEKEE (reference sequence). The CDR3 has 15 amino acids.